This T cell receptor (beta chain) was obtained from a study of blood T cells in healthy people across ages. The use of a sample-barcoded 5' primer and a J-beta primer mix characterized a second PCR of roughly 6 to 11 cycles. One entry per CDR3 protein results from TCRdb running MiXCR on the 5' RACE reads. The sample gives 850,000 or so distinct CDR3 sequences, less than 35% of which show up once; roughly 17% is in the top ten. This clonotype appeared a few times. V shed 6 bases and J 0 bases; nucleotides not matched to a gene: 5. The CDR3 is made up of 17 amino acids. Per the germline V gene, CDR1 is MNHEY and CDR2 is SVGEGT.

The source of this sequence is an elderly woman in good health. Sequencing used blood. The gene calls are TRBV6-2 or TRBV6-3 and TRBJ2-6; 10 positions match TRBD1. CDR3 nucleotide sequence: TGTGCCAGCAGCCCGGGACAGGGGCCCTCTGGGGCCAACGTCCTGACTTTC. Translating gives CASSPGQGPSGANVLTF.